This T cell receptor beta chain was sequenced in a study of OX40 agonist ivuxolimab in advanced cancers. About the research overall: Dose-escalation patients' cancers were hepatocellular carcinoma, melanoma, renal cell or head and neck cancer. Patients achieving partial responses numbered three: one hepatocellular carcinoma case and two cutaneous melanoma cases.

As for this clone: The antigen is unknown.

The CDR3 is made up of 15 amino acids. The trim removed 0 bases at V and 16 bases at J, leaving 11 bases unmatched. Germline CDR1 and CDR2: SGDLS and YYNGEE. Sequenced by immunoSEQ multiplex PCR; TCRdb stores in-frame clones only, minus some. The sample holds tens of thousands of clones, roughly four fifths seen once. Study results and limitations: Normalized T-cell clonal expansion was also low in some nonresponders.

Sequencing was performed on CD4+ or CD8+ T cells sorted from blood, taken in a trial of the OX40 agonist ivuxolimab. The chain links TRBV9 to TRBJ2-6; TRBD2 agrees at 9 bases. The sequence derives from an adult with an advanced solid tumor such as melanoma, head and neck, liver or kidney cancer. The CDR3 reads CASSVEASGTTELTF. CDR3 DNA sequence: TGTGCCAGCAGCGTAGAGGCTAGCGGGACCACGGAACTGACTTTC. Full variable domain (missing parts from reference TRBV9 and TRBJ2-6): DSGVTQTPKHLITATGQRVTLRCSPRSGDLSVYWYQQSLDQGLQFLIQYYNGEERAKGNILERFSAQQFPDLHSELNLSSLELGDSALYFCASSVEASGTTELTFGAGSRLTVL.